The clone carrying this T cell receptor (beta chain) is medium-sized in the sample. The antigen is unknown. The genes and germline here are from mouse. The read finishes 1 residue shy of the CDR3 end, and the germline J gene is used to complete it. The record originates from a study of tissue T cells after allogeneic stem cell transplantation. J was trimmed by 0 bases and V by 4 bases; bases with no gene match: 7. The V gene's germline CDR1 is SGHLS and CDR2 HYDKME. The CDR3 is made up of 15 amino acids. Generated by immunoSEQ multiplex PCR, the TCRdb table keeps only in-frame clones and is missing some. The sample lists 8,500 to 9,500 clones, 40% to 55% occurring once. Time point here: mouse harvest day 7 after allogeneic transplant. The graft held 10^6 splenic CD5+ T cells and 10^7 T-cell-depleted bone marrow cells. This mouse GVHD model was MHC-mismatched B6 to BALB/c, profiled day 7 or 14. Regarding the study as a whole: The patient cohort was small and clinically heterogeneous, with limited sampling depth. Anatomically similar tissues had similar TCR repertoires within each patient. Motif-based clustering found tissue-specific repertoire signatures shared across patients, though few clones were shared.

The rearrangement joins TRBV12-2 to TRBJ1-2, with 7 bases that match TRBD1. This sequence was found in a female BALB/c mouse given C57BL/6 T cells with graft-versus-host disease after an allogeneic hematopoietic cell transplant. The sequencing sample was made of gut tissue. CDR3 in amino acids: CASSQQGLANSDYTF. The sequenced part of the CDR3 DNA is TGTGCCAGCTCGCAACAGGGGCTTGCAAACTCCGACTACACC.